This T cell receptor (beta chain) was captured by sequencing in a study of cytomegalovirus exposure and HLA in healthy donors. As for this clone: Other nucleotide sequences from this sample produce the same CDR3.

The PCR had 60 Vbeta and 13 Jbeta primers. Sequencing was performed with immunoSEQ multiplex PCR; in TCRdb, only in-frame clones are kept and a portion is missing. The sample includes 150,000 to 200,000 clones, approximately 83% of them seen just once. The clonotype was recovered from a man between 18 and 35 years old in good health and CMV-seropositive. The source material was PBMCs.

The CDR3 region is CASSYSSGTAYREQYF. Here the CDR3 DNA reads TGTGCCAGCAGTTACTCGTCCGGGACAGCCTATCGCGAGCAGTACTTC. This chain connects TRBV6-5 to TRBJ2-7; 7 nucleotides align to TRBD1. The length of the CDR3 is 16 residues. J gave up 6 bases and V 0 bases, and 11 bases lay outside the gene matches. Per germline, CDR1 MNHEY and CDR2 SVGAGI.